This T cell receptor (beta chain) emerged from a study of blood T cell repertoires in COVID-19. The wider study: COVID-19 samples from acute and convalescent phases originated in the United States, Italy and Spain. The analysed material was cDNA or gDNA that came from T cells, B-cell-depleted T cells, or PBMCs.

Authors' methods: Reference gene primer amplification gave estimated nucleated cell counts. Profiled with immunoSEQ multiplex PCR; TCRdb holds only in-frame clones, not every one. V, J and clone size are those of that table, while D and trimming were read from the DNA. This table has 150,000 to 200,000 clones, roughly nine tenths appearing once. This clone appeared a few times. Trimming stripped 6 bases from V and 3 bases from J, with 11 bases between. The CDR3 spans 13 residues. Germline loops: CDR1 MDHEN, CDR2 SYDVKM. This sequence originates from a woman aged 70-85 years with acute or convalescent COVID-19. Sequenced material: peripheral blood. This chain connects TRBV28 to TRBJ1-1; D uncertain. The CDR3 sequence is CASSDGDYTEAFF. CDR3 coding DNA: TGTGCCAGCAGCGACGGTGACTACACTGAAGCTTTCTTT.